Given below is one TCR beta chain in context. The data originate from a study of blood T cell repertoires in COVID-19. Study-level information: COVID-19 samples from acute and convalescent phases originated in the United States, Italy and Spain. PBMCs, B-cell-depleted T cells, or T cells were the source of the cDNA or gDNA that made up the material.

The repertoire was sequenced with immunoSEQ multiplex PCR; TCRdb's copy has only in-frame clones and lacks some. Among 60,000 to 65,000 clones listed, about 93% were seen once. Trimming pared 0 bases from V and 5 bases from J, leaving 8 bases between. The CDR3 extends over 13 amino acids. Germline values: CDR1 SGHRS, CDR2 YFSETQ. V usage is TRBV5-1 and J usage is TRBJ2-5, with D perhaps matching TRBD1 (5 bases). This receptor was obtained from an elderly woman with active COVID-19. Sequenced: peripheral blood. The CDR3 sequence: CASSLAGLETQYF. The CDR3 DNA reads TGCGCCAGCAGCTTGGCAGGGCTCGAGACCCAGTACTTC. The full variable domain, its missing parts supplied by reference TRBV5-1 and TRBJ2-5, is KAGVTQTPRYLIKTRGQQVTLSCSPISGHRSVSWYQQTPGQGLQFLFEYFSETQRNKGNFPGRFSGRQFSNSRSEMNVSTLELGDSALYLCASSLAGLETQYFGPGTRLLVL.